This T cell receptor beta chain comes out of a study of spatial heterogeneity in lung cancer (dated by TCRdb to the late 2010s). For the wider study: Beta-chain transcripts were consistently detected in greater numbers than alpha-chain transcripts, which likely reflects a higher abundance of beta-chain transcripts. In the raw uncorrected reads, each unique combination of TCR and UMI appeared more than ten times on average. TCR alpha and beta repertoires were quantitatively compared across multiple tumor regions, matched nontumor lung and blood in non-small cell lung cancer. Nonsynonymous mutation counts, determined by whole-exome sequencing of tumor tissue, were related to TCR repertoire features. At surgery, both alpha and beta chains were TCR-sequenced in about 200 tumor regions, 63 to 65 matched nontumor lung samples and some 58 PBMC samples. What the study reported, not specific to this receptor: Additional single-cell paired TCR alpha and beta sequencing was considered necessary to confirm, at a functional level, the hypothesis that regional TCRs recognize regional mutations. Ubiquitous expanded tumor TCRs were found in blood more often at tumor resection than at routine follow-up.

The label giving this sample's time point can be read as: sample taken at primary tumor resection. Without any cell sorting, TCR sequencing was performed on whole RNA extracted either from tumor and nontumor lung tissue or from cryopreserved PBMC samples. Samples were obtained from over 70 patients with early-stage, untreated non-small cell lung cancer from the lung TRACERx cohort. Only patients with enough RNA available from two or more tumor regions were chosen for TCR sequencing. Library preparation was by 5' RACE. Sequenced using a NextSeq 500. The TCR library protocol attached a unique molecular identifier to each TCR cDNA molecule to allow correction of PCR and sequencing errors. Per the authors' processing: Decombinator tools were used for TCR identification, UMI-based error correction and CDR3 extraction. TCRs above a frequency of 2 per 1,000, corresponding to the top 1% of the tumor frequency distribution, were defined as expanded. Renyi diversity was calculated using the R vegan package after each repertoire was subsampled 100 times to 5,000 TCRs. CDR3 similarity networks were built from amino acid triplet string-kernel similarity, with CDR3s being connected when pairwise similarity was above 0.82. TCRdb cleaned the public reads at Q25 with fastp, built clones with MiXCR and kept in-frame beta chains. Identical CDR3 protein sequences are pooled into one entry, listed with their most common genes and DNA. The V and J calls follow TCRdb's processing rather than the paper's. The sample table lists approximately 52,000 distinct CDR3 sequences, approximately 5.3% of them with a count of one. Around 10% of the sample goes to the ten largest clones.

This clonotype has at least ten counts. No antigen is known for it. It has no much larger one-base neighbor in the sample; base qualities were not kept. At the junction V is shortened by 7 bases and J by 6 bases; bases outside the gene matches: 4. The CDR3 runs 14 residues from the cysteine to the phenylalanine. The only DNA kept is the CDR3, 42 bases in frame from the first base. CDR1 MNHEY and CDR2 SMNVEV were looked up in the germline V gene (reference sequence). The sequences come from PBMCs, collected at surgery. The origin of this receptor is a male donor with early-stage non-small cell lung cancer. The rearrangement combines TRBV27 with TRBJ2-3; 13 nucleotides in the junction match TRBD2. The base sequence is TGTGCCAGCATAAGGACTAGCGGGAGTGATACGCAGTATTTT. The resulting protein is CASIRTSGSDTQYF.